This T cell receptor (beta chain) was observed in a study of CD8 T cells in Susac syndrome. The multiple sclerosis control group was made up of treatment-naive patients with stable or active relapsing-remitting disease. Reverse transcription of about 0.45 to 1 ug RNA used random hexamers. TCRdb independently ran MiXCR on the immunoSEQ multiplex PCR reads; one entry per CDR3 protein. The table shows a few hundred thousand distinct CDR3 sequences, with roughly 93% occurring only once. The sequence was collected from a human donor with multiple sclerosis. The sequenced material came from CD4+ T cells from PBMCs.

The CDR3 DNA follows: TGTGCCAGCAGCTTAGATCGGTCTAGCGGGGGTGGTACGCAGTATTTT. Translated, it gives CASSLDRSSGGGTQYF. This rearrangement joins TRBV11-2 to TRBJ2-3, with 10 bases lining up with TRBD2. Germline V gene sequence: CDR1 SGHAT, CDR2 FQNNGV. J was trimmed by 8 bases and V by 0 bases; bases with no gene match: 8. The length of the CDR3 is 16 residues.